This T cell receptor (beta chain) was obtained from a study of T cells after yellow fever vaccination. Findings and limits, study-wide: Overall, a small share of clonotypes was seen in both CD4 and CD8 compartments. The booster saw the reappearance of most primary-vaccination clones (around 96% CD4, 70% to 90% CD8). FACS-sorted repertoires might harbor abundant contaminating clonotypes from the bulk population.

TCRdb fed the 5' RACE reads into MiXCR, producing one record per CDR3 protein. The repertoire holds 150,000 to 200,000 distinct CDR3 sequences, with approximately 11% as singletons. The table lists this clonotype with a count of one. The antigen is unknown. The CDR3 totals 16 residues. J lost 1 base, V lost 0 bases, and 4 bases had no gene match. The V gene's germline CDR1 is SGHAT and CDR2 FQDESV (reference sequence). This TCR was sampled from a man between 18 and 35 years old who received the YFV17D yellow fever vaccine. The source was CD8+ T cells sorted from PBMCs, collected 15 days after the yellow fever booster vaccination. This chain uses TRBV11-1 with TRBJ1-1; 8 bases fit TRBD1. The CDR3 region has the DNA TGTGCCAGCAGCTTAGCTCCGGACAGGGCGAACACTGAAGCTTTCTTT. Encoded protein: CASSLAPDRANTEAFF.